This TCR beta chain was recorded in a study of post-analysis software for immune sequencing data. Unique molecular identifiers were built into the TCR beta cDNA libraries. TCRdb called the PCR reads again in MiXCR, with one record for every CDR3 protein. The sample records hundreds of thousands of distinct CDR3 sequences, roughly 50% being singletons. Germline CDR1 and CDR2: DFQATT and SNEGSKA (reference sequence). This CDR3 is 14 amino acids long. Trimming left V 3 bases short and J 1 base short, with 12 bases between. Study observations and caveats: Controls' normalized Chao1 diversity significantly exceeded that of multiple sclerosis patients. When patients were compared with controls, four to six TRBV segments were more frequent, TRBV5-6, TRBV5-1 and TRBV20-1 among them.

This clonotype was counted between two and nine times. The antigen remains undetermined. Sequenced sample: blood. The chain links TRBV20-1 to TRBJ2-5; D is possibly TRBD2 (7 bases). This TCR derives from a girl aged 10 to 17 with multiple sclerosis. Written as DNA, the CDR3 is TGCAGTGCTAGCCGGGGGGCGCTCCAAGAGACCCAGTACTTC. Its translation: CSASRGALQETQYF.